Presented here are 23 T cell receptor beta chains from one specimen sequenced in a study of shared clonotypes between healthy human individuals. The method was immunoSEQ multiplex PCR; TCRdb's version includes in-frame clones alone and lacks a portion of them. The repertoire holds around 2,000,000 clones, 85% to 95% seen once, with under 2% in the top ten. CD45RO-negative, CCR7-positively selected cells formed the naive CD8 fraction, excluding terminally differentiated effector memory CD45RA+ cells. Sequencing input: naive CD8+ T cells from PBMCs. The receptors were gathered from a man younger than 35 in good health. Some clones in this sample may be carry-over from other donors' samples.

The J gene is TRBJ2-1, the V gene TRBV28; a weak D match, TRBD1 (5 bases). Trimming shortened V by 3 bases and J by 2 bases, and 11 bases separated the two germline ends. Germline CDR1 reads MDHEN; CDR2 reads SYDVKM. The CDR3 loop spans 15 amino acids. DNA for the CDR3: TGTGCCAGCAGTTTCTTCGGCAGGGCCTACAATGAGCAGTTCTTC. It yields the protein CASSFFGRAYNEQFF.

This sequence joins TRBV7-2 and TRBJ2-5, with TRBD2 matching 7 bases. Germline CDR1 and CDR2: SGHTA and FQGNSA. The CDR3 has 15 amino acids. Trimming cost V 4 bases and J 2 bases; bases outside gene matches: 7. In DNA, the CDR3 is TGTGCCAGCAGCTACTTGGGAGGGCTTCAAGAGACCCAGTACTTC. It is translated as CASSYLGGLQETQYF.

The V and J genes are TRBV10-3 and TRBJ1-5; D gene uncertain. Germline V CDR1 and CDR2: ENHRY, SYGVKD. The CDR3 covers 13 residues. V dropped 4 bases and J dropped 7 bases, with 11 bases sitting between them. CDR3: CAISVGFGQPQHF. CDR3 nucleotides: TGTGCCATCAGTGTAGGGTTCGGCCAGCCCCAGCATTTT.

The V gene is TRBV25-1, the J gene TRBJ2-7; D assignment may be TRBD1 or TRBD2 (5 bases each). CDR3 length equals 14 residues. Germline CDR1 MGHDK, CDR2 SYGVNS. V was cut by 6 bases and J by 6 bases, with 18 bases left in between. CDR3 nucleotide sequence: TGTGCCAGCAGCAGCCGGGGCCCGGGGCCCGAGCAGTACTTC. Protein product: CASSSRGPGPEQYF.

The rearrangement links TRBV19 to TRBJ1-5; the D is unclear. CDR3 length equals 15 residues. The V and J ends lost 2 bases and 4 bases respectively, with 12 bases between them. CDR1 is LNHDA, CDR2 SQIVND, per germline (reference sequence). The CDR3 reads CASSISQKFNQPQHF. CDR3 bases: TGTGCCAGTAGTATATCACAGAAATTTAATCAGCCCCAGCATTTT.

This clone was counted once. This chain links TRBV7-6 with TRBJ1-1, with D tentatively TRBD1 (5 bases). V lost 0 bases and J 1 base, leaving 9 bases between the germline ends. CDR1 is SGHVS and CDR2 is FNYEAQ in the germline V gene. The CDR3 spans 15 residues. The CDR3, as DNA: TGTGCCAGCAGCTTAGCTCAGGGTCGGAACACTGAAGCTTTCTTT. Amino acid sequence: CASSLAQGRNTEAFF.

This sequence joins TRBV29-1 and TRBJ1-2, with 7 positions matching TRBD1. The CDR3 is 19 amino acids. J gave up 0 bases and V 0 bases, and 16 bases lay outside the gene matches. CDR1 is SQVTM and CDR2 is ANQGSEA in the germline V gene. The CDR3 nucleotides are TGCAGCGTTGAAGATCCCCTAATCTGGCACAGGGGCTCTAACTATGGCTACACCTTC. This sequence encodes CSVEDPLIWHRGSNYGYTF.

V is TRBV4-1 and J is TRBJ2-1, with 13 bases identical to TRBD2. With 4 bases clipped from V and 2 bases from J, the junction kept 11 bases outside the gene matches. Germline CDR1 and CDR2: MGHRA and YSYEKL. The CDR3 consists of 19 residues. The CDR3 nucleotides read TGCGCCAGCAGCCTGAACGGACTAGCGGGAGAGGGGGCCTACAATGAGCAGTTCTTC. It yields the protein CASSLNGLAGEGAYNEQFF.

The rearrangement uses TRBV7-9 and TRBJ2-2, with TRBD1 identical over 10 bases. The V segment lost 5 bases and the J segment 1 base; nucleotides outside the gene matches: 7. The CDR3 is made up of 17 amino acids. The germline V gene encodes CDR1 SEHNR and CDR2 FQNEAQ (reference sequence). CDR3 DNA: TGTGCCAGCAGCCCCGGGACAGGGGTTTGGAACACCGGGGAGCTGTTTTTT. As protein: CASSPGTGVWNTGELFF.

The rearrangement links TRBV27 to TRBJ2-7; maybe TRBD1 (6 bases). V lost 4 bases to trimming and J lost 5 bases, with 12 bases between them. This CDR3 has 13 amino acids. Germline CDR1 is MNHEY and CDR2 is SMNVEV (reference sequence). In DNA form, the CDR3 reads TGTGCCAGCAGTTCCTTACAGGGAAACGAGCAGTACTTC. The encoded protein is CASSSLQGNEQYF.

The genes are TRBV6-1 and TRBJ2-5; TRBD1 matches at 8 bases. V dropped 7 bases and J dropped 4; count of bases not matched to a gene: 5. Germline V gives CDR1 MNHNS, CDR2 SASEGT. The CDR3 consists of 13 residues. CDR3 residues: CASKDRVGETQYF. DNA for the CDR3: TGTGCCAGCAAGGACAGGGTTGGAGAGACCCAGTACTTC.

The CDR3 loop is CASTLGGLHREQFF. As DNA, the CDR3 is TGCGCCAGCACCCTTGGGGGCCTCCACCGTGAGCAGTTCTTC. The chain has TRBV5-1 and TRBJ2-1, with D perhaps TRBD1 (6 bases). The CDR3 extends over 14 amino acids. Trimming pared 6 bases from V and 9 bases from J, leaving 19 bases between. The germline gives CDR1 SGHRS, CDR2 YFSETQ.

The chain combines TRBV12-5 with TRBJ1-1; D uncertain. Trimming shortened V by 5 bases and J by 2 bases, and 9 bases separated the two germline ends. Germline values: CDR1 LGHNT, CDR2 FRNRAP. The length of the CDR3 is 13 residues. The CDR3 is CASGAAANTEAFF. For the CDR3, the DNA is TGTGCTAGTGGTGCGGCGGCCAACACTGAAGCTTTCTTT.

V usage is TRBV6-4 and J usage is TRBJ2-3; D is tentatively TRBD1 or TRBD2 (5 bases each). Deletions cut 3 bases from V and 0 bases from J, with 10 bases between. The CDR3 has 15 amino acids. The germline V gene encodes CDR1 MRHNA and CDR2 SNTAGT. The CDR3 reads CASSEGRTSTDTQYF. CDR3 bases: TGTGCCAGCAGTGAGGGACGGACGAGCACAGATACGCAGTATTTT.

CDR3 coding DNA: TGTGCCAGCTCACGGGACAGGGCGTTTGGAGCTAAAACCTACTCTGGGGCCAACGTCCTGACTTTC. Translating it yields CASSRDRAFGAKTYSGANVLTF. The rearrangement uses TRBV18 and TRBJ2-6, with 9 nucleotides matching TRBD1. CDR1 and CDR2 from the germline V gene are KGHSH and LQKENI. V lost 4 bases and J lost 0; bases outside the gene matches: 19. This CDR3 region has 22 residues.

This rearrangement joins TRBV13 to TRBJ1-1; 7 bases are shared with TRBD1. CDR3 size: 12 residues. The germline CDR1 and CDR2 sequences are PRHDT and FYEKMQ (reference sequence). V lost 0 bases to trimming and J lost 10 bases; unmatched junction nucleotides: 2. The CDR3 DNA reads as TGTGCCAGCAGCTTAGGCAGGGGGTTAGCTTTCTTT. Translation gives CASSLGRGLAFF.

Notes on this clone: The sample has other DNA sequences that encode this CDR3 too. V usage is TRBV4-1 and J usage is TRBJ2-7; D ambiguous. CDR3 length: 14 amino acids. CDR1 MGHRA and CDR2 YSYEKL come from the germline V gene. V was shortened by 1 base and J by 1 base, with 8 bases between the two germline ends. This chain's CDR3 is CASSQAWGSYEQYF. The CDR3 DNA reads TGCGCCAGCAGCCAAGCGTGGGGTTCCTACGAGCAGTACTTC.

The chain links TRBV6-1 to TRBJ2-7; 7 bases agree with TRBD1. The CDR3 is 14 amino acids. Germline V gene sequence: CDR1 MNHNS, CDR2 SASEGT. V was clipped by 8 bases and J by 4 bases; unmatched bases: 11. CDR3 sequence (DNA): TGTGCCAGCGGAAACGACAGGGCGTTATACGAGCAGTACTTC. Protein product: CASGNDRALYEQYF.

The CDR3 DNA is TGCGCCAGCAGCGACCGGGACAGGGACTATGAGCAGTACTTC. Translated, it gives CASSDRDRDYEQYF. The J gene is TRBJ2-7, the V gene TRBV5-1, with 9 bases aligning to TRBD1. The germline CDR1 and CDR2 sequences are SGHRS and YFSETQ. V was clipped by 4 bases and J by 7 bases; unmatched bases: 9. This CDR3 region has 14 residues.

The V gene is TRBV4-2, the J gene TRBJ2-7; 8 bases are shared with TRBD2. Germline values: CDR1 LGHNA, CDR2 YNFKEQ. The CDR3 covers 18 residues. J was trimmed by 0 bases and V by 1 base; bases with no gene match: 11. The CDR3 loop reads CASSQVGEGSGGSYEQYF. The CDR3, as DNA: TGTGCCAGCAGCCAAGTGGGGGAGGGGAGCGGGGGCTCCTACGAGCAGTACTTC.

The gene calls are TRBV19 and TRBJ2-2; D gene unclear. The germline V and J ends were trimmed by 4 bases and 4 bases, with 13 bases remaining between them. The germline V gene encodes CDR1 LNHDA and CDR2 SQIVND (reference sequence). The CDR3 covers 15 residues. The CDR3 sequence: CASSSLFLGTGELFF. CDR3 DNA sequence: TGTGCCAGTAGTAGCCTTTTCCTGGGCACCGGGGAGCTGTTTTTT.

A note on this clone: This specimen includes other DNA sequences encoding the same CDR3. The rearrangement joins TRBV9 to TRBJ1-5, with D uncertain. Germline values: CDR1 SGDLS, CDR2 YYNGEE. Between the trimmed V and J ends, which lost 0 bases and 4 bases, there was a span of 5 bases. The CDR3 spans 13 residues. CDR3 nucleotides: TGTGCCAGCAGCGTAGGCGAGAATCAGCCCCAGCATTTT. Translation: CASSVGENQPQHF.

This chain connects TRBV10-3 to TRBJ2-5; D unresolved. The CDR3 has 14 residues. Germline V gene lookup returns CDR1 ENHRY and CDR2 SYGVKD. V was trimmed by 7 bases and J by 1 base, leaving 13 bases between them. In nucleotides, the CDR3 is TGTGCCATCACCGCGGACCCACTCCAAGAGACCCAGTACTTC. Protein sequence: CAITADPLQETQYF.